The T cell receptor (beta chain) under discussion was sequenced for a study of T cells in women clearing cervical HPV infection. The study's findings and limits: Repertoire richness, not evenness, was significantly elevated in CIN3+ cases versus controls.

The repertoire was sequenced with immunoSEQ multiplex PCR; TCRdb's copy has only in-frame clones and lacks some. This listing includes around 33,000 clones. With regard to this clone: What it recognizes is unknown. The read stops 3 residues short of the end of the CDR3; the missing end is completed from the germline J gene.

CDR3 length: 15 amino acids. Germline V gene data show CDR1 as MNHEY and CDR2 as SVGEGT. All donors had a single incident cervical HPV16 infection, not prevalent. This TCR came from a woman between 18 and 70 years old with a cervical HPV16 infection that either progressed to CIN3+ or cleared (not recorded which). The chain uses TRBV6-2 or TRBV6-3 and TRBJ1-1; D uncertain. Sequencing used blood buffy coat. The CDR3 is CASSAPLPTAGSAFF. The DNA read from the CDR3 is TGTGCCAGCAGTGCGCCATTACCTACCGCGGGGTCA.